The clone carrying this T cell receptor (beta chain) showed up just once. The data stem from a study of shared T cell receptors in the human thymus. Sequenced by immunoSEQ multiplex PCR; TCRdb stores in-frame clones only, minus some. The sample holds fewer than 700,000 clones; approximately 88% are singletons and the top ten take around 0.0099%. With 4 bases clipped from V and 4 bases from J, the junction kept 4 bases outside the gene matches. Germline V gene sequence: CDR1 MNHEY, CDR2 SMNVEV (reference sequence). This CDR3 is 14 amino acids long. Separately, the same data were catalogued under a study of human thymus T cells. From that study: The donors were infants in Finland with congenital heart defects, otherwise immunologically healthy. Resections were taken during corrective heart surgery, and the thymus tissue came from these. Thymic and blood repertoires showed apparently biased V and J gene usage. Related studies found that unrelated individuals share highly overlapping thymic repertoires.

The sequenced sample was thymocytes. The chain combines TRBV27 with TRBJ1-5; the match to TRBD1 covers 7 bases. The source of this sequence is a boy in the first two years of life with a congenital heart defect. The CDR3 loop is CASSSGGSNQPQHF. CDR3 sequence (DNA): TGTGCCAGCAGTTCAGGGGGTAGTAATCAGCCCCAGCATTTT.